The source of this T cell receptor beta chain is a study of beta chain features in type 1 diabetes. General observations from the study: Patients' naive, central memory and Treg TCRB repertoires seemed closer to one another than those of healthy donors. Shorter TCRB CDR3s, moderately but significantly so, were found in Type 1 diabetes patients in all four CD4+ subsets. Lower insertion and higher deletion counts appeared at VDJ junctions in type 1 diabetes patients.

Sequencing targeted expressed TCRB transcripts, as all isolated RNA had been reverse transcribed. Sequencing was performed with immunoSEQ multiplex PCR; in TCRdb, only in-frame clones are kept and a portion is missing. The table lists under 950,000 clones, 17% of them singletons. The V gene lost 4 bases and the J gene lost 5 bases, with 20 bases spanning the gap. The CDR3 spans 15 residues. Per germline, CDR1 SQVTM and CDR2 ANQGSEA. This clone was seen more than once but under ten times. Antigen: not known. Sequenced input: naive CD4+ T cells from blood. The TCR sequence derives from a woman aged 18 to 35 in good health. This rearrangement joins TRBV29-1 to TRBJ2-5; TRBD1 is a possible D gene (6 bases). The CDR3 region has the DNA TGCAGCGTTGCAAGGGTCAGGGGAGCCGGGGAGACCCAGTACTTC. Residues: CSVARVRGAGETQYF.